The 32 T cell receptor beta chains below come from one sample, sequenced in a study of blood T cell repertoires in COVID-19. The table came from immunoSEQ multiplex PCR; TCRdb's copy has only in-frame clones and leaves some out. The sample consists of approximately 490,000 clones, around 85% of them appearing once. The source material was PBMCs or T cells enriched from blood (not recorded which). These receptors were taken from a woman aged 60-75 years who had recovered from COVID-19.

The chain couples TRBV24-1 to TRBJ1-1; 11 bases line up with TRBD1. V lost 5 bases, J lost 4 bases, and 5 bases stayed unmatched. The CDR3 consists of 15 residues. Germline V gene sequence: CDR1 KGHDR, CDR2 SFDVKD. The chain's CDR3 is CATSGTGTGGTEAFF. For the CDR3, the DNA is TGTGCCACCAGTGGCACCGGGACAGGGGGCACTGAAGCTTTCTTT.

The V call is TRBV19, the J call TRBJ2-7, with 7 bases aligning to TRBD1. V dropped 3 bases and J dropped 5; count of bases not matched to a gene: 7. This CDR3 comprises 14 residues. CDR1 and CDR2 (germline): LNHDA, SQIVND (reference sequence). The CDR3 reads CASSIGVGTDEQYF. As DNA, the CDR3 is TGTGCCAGTAGTATCGGGGTGGGGACAGACGAGCAGTACTTC.

V and J are TRBV10-3 and TRBJ1-1; D gene ambiguous. In germline, CDR1 is ENHRY, CDR2 SYGVKD. With 2 bases removed from V and 5 bases from J, the gap between germline ends came to 6 bases. CDR3 size: 12 residues. The CDR3, as DNA: TGTGCCATCAGTGAGAGAGATACTGAAGCTTTCTTT. Amino acid sequence: CAISERDTEAFF.

The chain is built from TRBV29-1 and TRBJ1-1; 7 bases are shared with TRBD1. CDR1 and CDR2 from the germline V gene are SQVTM and ANQGSEA. CDR3 length equals 14 residues. V shed 7 bases, J shed 4 bases, and the junction held 12 bases outside the gene matches. The CDR3 DNA is TGCAGCGGTCGGACAGGTCGTGGGAGCACTGAAGCTTTCTTT. This gives the protein CSGRTGRGSTEAFF.

The chain is built from TRBV4-1 and TRBJ1-6; 8 positions agree with TRBD1. With 3 bases clipped from V and 6 bases from J, the junction kept 4 bases outside the gene matches. This CDR3 spans 15 amino acids. The V gene's germline CDR1 is MGHRA and CDR2 YSYEKL. CDR3 bases: TGCGCCAGCAGCCAGGCAGGGGGCTCTAATTCACCCCTCCACTTT. This translates into CASSQAGGSNSPLHF.

This clone was observed a few times. The chain employs TRBV9 and TRBJ2-3, with 7 bases matching TRBD2. This CDR3 spans 16 amino acids. V was pared by 4 bases and J by 3 bases, with 11 bases of the junction left unmatched. CDR1 is SGDLS, CDR2 YYNGEE, per germline. Here the CDR3 DNA reads TGTGCCAGCAGCACACGGGACCTCGGGGGGACAGATACGCAGTATTTT. This translates into CASSTRDLGGTDTQYF.

This chain joins TRBV7-6 and TRBJ2-7; D unclear. Per germline, CDR1 SGHVS and CDR2 FNYEAQ. V was shortened by 0 bases and J by 5 bases, with 11 bases between the two germline ends. The length of the CDR3 is 14 residues. CDR3: CASSLAGPLHEQYF. CDR3 bases: TGTGCCAGCAGCTTAGCGGGCCCGCTACACGAGCAGTACTTC.

This chain links TRBV11-2 with TRBJ2-7; possibly TRBD1 for D (5 bases). Germline lookup yields CDR1 SGHAT and CDR2 FQNNGV. Trimming took 4 bases from V and 3 from J, leaving 13 bases between them. CDR3 length: 14 amino acids. In DNA, the CDR3 is TGTGCCAGCAGCTATTGGACACTTTACTACGAGCAGTACTTC. As protein: CASSYWTLYYEQYF.

The chain is built from TRBV7-2 and TRBJ1-1; D possibly corresponds to TRBD1 (5 bases). The ends were cut back, 6 bases at V and 1 base at J, with 12 bases in the middle. CDR3 length: 14 amino acids. Germline CDR1 and CDR2: SGHTA and FQGNSA. CDR3 protein: CASRPGLANTEAFF. The DNA of the CDR3 is TGTGCCAGCAGACCGGGACTGGCGAACACTGAAGCTTTCTTT.

V is TRBV11-2 and J is TRBJ1-2, with D perhaps matching TRBD1 (5 bases). Germline assignment: CDR1 SGHAT and CDR2 FQNNGV. V lost 4 bases and J 3 bases, leaving 6 bases between the germline ends. The CDR3 has 12 amino acids. The CDR3: CASSSGHYGYTF. Here the CDR3 DNA reads TGTGCCAGCAGCTCAGGGCACTATGGCTACACCTTC. The complete variable domain, with remaining parts taken from reference TRBV11-2 and TRBJ1-2, reads EAGVAQSPRYKIIEKRQSVAFWCNPISGHATLYWYQQILGQGPKLLIQFQNNGVVDDSQLPKDRFSAERLKGVDSTLKIQPAKLEDSAVYLCASSSGHYGYTFGSGTRLTVV.

With respect to this clone: The junction differs from germline at one of its ends, possibly a read error. The chain couples TRBV7-7 to TRBJ2-3; unclear D gene. Germline CDR1 and CDR2: SSHAT and FNYEAQ (reference sequence). The CDR3 has 13 amino acids. The CDR3: CASSRSGTDTQYF. The CDR3 coding sequence is TGTGCTAGCAGCCGAAGCGGCACAGATACGCAGTATTTT. The full variable domain, in which reference TRBV7-7 and TRBJ2-3 provide the parts outside the CDR3, is GAGVSQSPRYKVTKRGQDVTLRCDPISSHATLYWYQQALGQGPEFLTYFNYEAQPDKSGLPSDRFSAERPEGSISTLTIQRTEQRDSAMYRCASSRSGTDTQYFGPGTRLTVL.

J is TRBJ1-2 and V is TRBV5-6; TRBD1 matches 9 bases. Looked up from germline, CDR1 is SGHDT and CDR2 is YYEEEE. The V segment lost 6 bases and the J segment 2 bases; nucleotides outside the gene matches: 14. The CDR3 is 17 amino acids. The CDR3 region has the DNA TGTGCCAGCACCCAGGGGGAGGGACAGGGAGGCAACTATGGCTACACCTTC. Translated, it gives CASTQGEGQGGNYGYTF.

This chain uses TRBV9 with TRBJ2-3; 7 bases fit TRBD1. From germline, CDR1 is SGDLS and CDR2 YYNGEE. The V gene end was trimmed by 3 bases and the J gene end by 3 bases; junction bases not matched to a gene: 10. The CDR3 runs 16 residues. CDR3 sequence: CASSARWTGGTDTQYF. DNA of the CDR3: TGTGCCAGCAGCGCCAGATGGACAGGCGGGACAGATACGCAGTATTTT.

The V gene is TRBV7-2, the J gene TRBJ2-2, with 8 bases lining up with TRBD1. The V gene end was trimmed by 5 bases and the J gene end by 5 bases; junction bases not matched to a gene: 4. Germline V gene lookup returns CDR1 SGHTA and CDR2 FQGNSA. The CDR3 length is 14 residues. CDR3 loop: CASSPQGATGELFF. CDR3 nucleotide sequence: TGTGCCAGCAGCCCTCAGGGGGCAACCGGGGAGCTGTTTTTT.

The chain uses TRBV27 and TRBJ1-2; possibly TRBD1 for D (6 bases). V lost 3 bases, J lost 4 bases, and 12 bases lay in between. This CDR3 contains 14 residues. The V gene's germline CDR1 is MNHEY and CDR2 SMNVEV (reference sequence). For the CDR3, the DNA is TGTGCCAGCAGTTTCAGCGACAGGAGCTATGGCTACACCTTC. Encoded protein: CASSFSDRSYGYTF.

V is TRBV7-8 and J is TRBJ2-3; TRBD2 might be the D (7 bases). V was trimmed by 5 bases and J by 4 bases, leaving 16 bases between them. The length of the CDR3 is 15 residues. Per germline, CDR1 SGHVS and CDR2 FQNEAQ. The CDR3, as DNA: TGTGCCAGCAGCCAAGGGGGGGGGCCCCCAGATACGCAGTATTTT. It specifies CASSQGGGPPDTQYF.

V gene TRBV5-1 combines with J gene TRBJ2-2; tentative D call: TRBD2 (5 bases). Germline CDR1 is SGHRS and CDR2 is YFSETQ. The CDR3 consists of 16 residues. V lost 3 bases and J lost 1, with 13 bases in between. The CDR3 bases are TGCGCCAGCAGCTCCGGTCCGGACTTGAACACCGGGGAGCTGTTTTTT. The encoded protein is CASSSGPDLNTGELFF.

The genes are TRBV14 and TRBJ1-4; 7 bases are shared with TRBD1. The CDR3 is 14 amino acids. After removal of 3 bases from V and 5 bases from J, the junction contained 3 bases not matched to a gene. Germline values: CDR1 SGHDN, CDR2 FVKESK. This CDR3 is CASSQDRRNEKLFF. CDR3 bases: TGTGCCAGCAGCCAGGACAGGAGGAATGAAAAACTGTTTTTT.

The chain joins TRBV6-6 to TRBJ2-7; D is undetermined. There are 14 residues in the CDR3. Germline V CDR1 and CDR2: MNHNY, SVGAGI (reference sequence). With 2 bases removed from V and 0 bases from J, the gap between germline ends came to 8 bases. CDR3 in amino acids: CASSYETGSYEQYV. The CDR3 bases are TGTGCCAGCAGTTACGAGACTGGCTCCTACGAGCAGTACGTC.

V and J are TRBV27 and TRBJ1-1; a weak D match, TRBD1 (5 bases). In germline, CDR1 is MNHEY, CDR2 SMNVEV (reference sequence). This CDR3 region has 14 residues. Trimming stripped 5 bases from V and 2 bases from J, with 12 bases between. In DNA, the CDR3 is TGTGCCAGCAGTCACTCACAGGTTAACACTGAAGCTTTCTTT. The encoded protein is CASSHSQVNTEAFF.

In its sample, this clone was seen a few times. This chain connects TRBV11-2 to TRBJ1-1, with D possibly TRBD1 on 5 matching bases. Germline CDR1 reads SGHAT; CDR2 reads FQNNGV. The CDR3 contains 14 residues. V was cut by 0 bases and J by 0 bases, with 5 bases left in between. Here the CDR3 reads CASSLDRVNTEAFF. CDR3 nucleotide sequence: TGTGCCAGCAGCTTAGACAGGGTGAACACTGAAGCTTTCTTT. Together with reference TRBV11-2 and TRBJ1-1, the CDR3 gives the full variable domain: EAGVAQSPRYKIIEKRQSVAFWCNPISGHATLYWYQQILGQGPKLLIQFQNNGVVDDSQLPKDRFSAERLKGVDSTLKIQPAKLEDSAVYLCASSLDRVNTEAFFGQGTRLTVV.

In DNA, the CDR3 is TGTGCCAGCAGCCCCAGGACAGGGGTGGGCTACACCTTC. This gives the protein CASSPRTGVGYTF. V and J are TRBV11-2 and TRBJ1-2; 9 nucleotides match TRBD1. V trimming: 5 bases; J trimming: 8 bases; junction bases outside the gene matches: 6. Germline loops: CDR1 SGHAT, CDR2 FQNNGV. The CDR3 extends over 13 amino acids.

This sequence joins TRBV27 and TRBJ1-1, with 11 bases that match TRBD1. The V and J ends lost 6 bases and 0 bases, in that order; junction bases with no gene match: 3. Germline V gene sequence: CDR1 MNHEY, CDR2 SMNVEV (reference sequence). The CDR3 totals 15 residues. The CDR3 sequence is CASSRDRGMNTEAFF. CDR3 DNA: TGTGCCAGCAGCAGGGACAGGGGGATGAACACTGAAGCTTTCTTT.

In the case of this clone: The same CDR3 also results from other DNA sequences found in this sample. This chain connects TRBV2 to TRBJ1-5; the match to TRBD1 covers 7 bases. This CDR3 is 14 amino acids long. The germline V gene encodes CDR1 SNHLY and CDR2 FYNNEI. Trimming removed 4 bases from V and 2 bases from J; junction bases left unmatched: 2. CDR3 sequence reads: CASSGQGGNQPQHF. In DNA, the CDR3 is TGTGCCAGCAGTGGACAGGGAGGCAATCAGCCCCAGCATTTT.

The chain joins TRBV20-1 to TRBJ1-2; D ambiguous. The CDR3 loop spans 15 amino acids. Trimming cost V 3 bases and J 4 bases, with 18 bases left between them. Per the germline V gene, CDR1 is DFQATT and CDR2 is SNEGSKA (reference sequence). The CDR3 loop reads CSASKFQVGGYGYTF. CDR3 bases: TGCAGTGCTAGTAAATTTCAGGTGGGAGGCTATGGCTACACCTTC.

The J gene is TRBJ2-5, the V gene TRBV19; D gene uncertain. Germline-derived CDR1 and CDR2 are LNHDA and SQIVND (reference sequence). The length of the CDR3 is 15 residues. V was cut by 5 bases and J by 3 bases, with 16 bases left in between. CDR3: CASSPNFILKETQYF. The CDR3 coding sequence is TGTGCCAGTAGTCCAAACTTCATTCTAAAAGAGACCCAGTACTTC.

This chain uses TRBV2 with TRBJ1-6, with TRBD1 identical over 8 bases. The CDR3 spans 15 residues. Germline CDR1 is SNHLY and CDR2 is FYNNEI. V was pared by 6 bases and J by 5 bases, with 6 bases of the junction left unmatched. CDR3 DNA: TGTGCCAGCAGGGCGGACAGGGCCAATAATTCACCCCTCCACTTT. Its translation: CASRADRANNSPLHF.

V usage is TRBV19 and J usage is TRBJ1-4, with 8 bases identical to TRBD1. V gave up 3 bases and J gave up 10 bases; unmatched junction bases: 1. The CDR3 contains 12 residues. Germline loops: CDR1 LNHDA, CDR2 SQIVND (reference sequence). CDR3 sequence: CASSITGGKLFF. The CDR3 DNA reads TGTGCCAGTAGTATTACAGGGGGAAAACTGTTTTTT.

The chain is built from TRBV10-3 and TRBJ1-5; 7 positions agree with TRBD1. J was trimmed by 7 bases and V by 10 bases; bases with no gene match: 10. The CDR3 is made up of 13 amino acids. Looked up from germline, CDR1 is ENHRY and CDR2 is SYGVKD. This CDR3 reads CATRQGPGQPQHF. The CDR3 DNA reads TGTGCCACCAGACAGGGTCCGGGGCAGCCCCAGCATTTT.

This chain links TRBV29-1 with TRBJ2-5; 11 bases line up with TRBD2. CDR3 size: 16 residues. The germline V gene has CDR1 SQVTM and CDR2 ANQGSEA. V dropped 3 bases and J dropped 5; count of bases not matched to a gene: 11. CDR3 loop: CSVDEHSGGARETQYF. In DNA, the CDR3 is TGCAGCGTTGACGAACATAGCGGGGGGGCCCGGGAGACCCAGTACTTC.

The rearrangement links TRBV9 to TRBJ2-2, with D perhaps matching TRBD1 (5 bases). Germline-derived CDR1 and CDR2 are SGDLS and YYNGEE. The V gene lost 2 bases and the J gene lost 7 bases, with 12 bases spanning the gap. The CDR3 has 14 amino acids. CDR3 in amino acids: CASSVRLGDGELFF. In nucleotides, the CDR3 is TGTGCCAGCAGCGTCCGGTTAGGGGACGGGGAGCTGTTTTTT.

This clone appeared once. The rearrangement links TRBV2 to TRBJ2-6; 8 bases align to TRBD1. Unmatched junction bases numbered 8, after V lost 4 bases and J lost 0 bases. CDR1 and CDR2 from the germline V gene are SNHLY and FYNNEI. This CDR3 spans 18 amino acids. The CDR3 bases are TGTGCCAGCAGTGTACAGGGGGGTATTTTCTCTGGGGCCAACGTCCTGACTTTC. Residues: CASSVQGGIFSGANVLTF.